Following are 10 T cell receptor beta chains from one sample sequenced in a study of T cell clonality in common variable immunodeficiency. Findings and limits, study-wide: In common variable immunodeficiency, TCR beta chains reportedly carried fewer deletions and N-nucleotide insertions.

Antigen specificity for these receptors is unknown. TCRdb's copy holds only in-frame clones and misses some; the assay was immunoSEQ multiplex PCR. The data list about 35,000 clones, none observed once; 5% to 7% falls to the top ten. Sequencing used peripheral blood mononuclear cells. Receptors were obtained from a human donor with common variable immunodeficiency.

This clone was seen only a few times. The read ends 3 residues before the CDR3 terminus; that terminus is restored from the germline J gene. The chain is built from TRBV11-2 and TRBJ2-7; 7 nucleotides agree with TRBD1. CDR1 SGHAT and CDR2 FQNNGV come from the germline V gene. The CDR3 has 15 residues. V lost 1 base to trimming and J lost 0 bases; unmatched junction nucleotides: 3. The sequenced CDR3 bases are TGTGCCAGCAGCTTAGTGGGGGACAGCTCCTACGAG. Translated: CASSLVGDSSYE. The whole CDR3 region reads CASSLVGDSSYEQYF.

The table lists this clone with many counts. Sequencing ends 3 residues short of the CDR3 end; the germline J gene provides the rest. The same CDR3 is also encoded by other DNA sequences in this sample. The chain recombines TRBV7-2 with TRBJ1-4, with TRBD1 as a possible D gene (5 bases). V was cut by 5 bases and J by 7 bases, with 14 bases left in between. Germline assignment: CDR1 SGHTA and CDR2 FQGNSA. The CDR3 loop spans 14 amino acids. The DNA read from the CDR3 is TGTGCCAGCAGCGGGGGGGGGTCCGGTGAAAAA. Amino acid sequence: CASSGGGSGEK. The whole CDR3 protein reads CASSGGGSGEKLFF.

This clone was counted ten times or more. The read terminates 3 residues before the CDR3 end, so the remaining end is supplied by the germline J gene. The chain uses TRBV19 and TRBJ2-5; weak D call: TRBD2 (5 bases). This CDR3 region has 16 residues. Germline V gene lookup returns CDR1 LNHDA and CDR2 SQIVND (reference sequence). Trimming removed 5 bases at V and 3 bases at J, with 19 bases between. The CDR3 region is CASSAPGLGLKETQYF. The part of the CDR3 DNA that was read is TGTGCCAGTAGTGCTCCGGGGTTGGGGTTGAAAGAGACC. The full variable domain, its missing parts supplied by reference TRBV19 and TRBJ2-5, is DGGITQSPKYLFRKEGQNVTLSCEQNLNHDAMYWYRQDPGQGLRLIYYSQIVNDFQKGDIAEGYSVSREKKESFPLTVTSAQKNPTAFYLCASSAPGLGLKETQYFGPGTRLLVL.

As to this clone: The read is 3 residues too short to cover the CDR3 end, so that end is filled in from the germline J gene. V usage is TRBV7-7 and J usage is TRBJ2-5; 10 bases fit TRBD2. The junction had 8 bases not matched to a gene; V was cut back by 2 bases and J by 5 bases. Germline V CDR1 and CDR2: SSHAT, FNYEAQ (reference sequence). This CDR3 comprises 16 residues. The CDR3 DNA, read in part, is TGTGCCAGCAGCTTAACTAGCGGGGTTAGACGGGAGACC. Residues: CASSLTSGVRRET. The whole CDR3 protein reads CASSLTSGVRRETQYF.

The table lists this clone with many counts. The read terminates 3 residues ahead of where the CDR3 ends, so the germline J gene completes it. The chain has TRBV2 and TRBJ1-1; 7 bases are a match to TRBD1. Germline CDR1 is SNHLY and CDR2 is FYNNEI. V gave up 7 bases and J gave up 4 bases; unmatched junction bases: 9. This CDR3 spans 14 amino acids. The CDR3 DNA, read in part, is TGTGCCAGCACTGACAGGGCTCGGTCCACTGAA. Translated: CASTDRARSTE. The full CDR3 protein reads CASTDRARSTEAFF.

As for this clone: The observed sequence ends 3 residues before the CDR3 terminus, with the missing tail filled in from the germline J gene. The genes are TRBV7-9 and TRBJ2-3; 12 nucleotides line up with TRBD2. V was clipped by 3 bases and J by 4 bases; unmatched bases: 2. The CDR3 extends over 15 amino acids. Looked up from germline, CDR1 is SEHNR and CDR2 is FQNEAQ (reference sequence). CDR3 in amino acids: CASSFPSGGADTQYF. The DNA read from the CDR3 is TGTGCCAGCAGCTTTCCTAGCGGGGGGGCAGATACG.

Concerning this clone: Sequencing ends 3 residues short of the CDR3 end; the germline J gene provides the rest. This rearrangement joins TRBV6-1 to TRBJ2-3; tentatively, D is TRBD1 (6 bases). The length of the CDR3 is 15 residues. V gave up 1 base and J gave up 5 bases, with 13 bases separating them. The germline V gene has CDR1 MNHNS and CDR2 SASEGT. The sequenced CDR3 bases are TGTGCCAGCAGTGAAGAAGGGTTAGGGGGAGATACG. It codes for CASSEEGLGGDT. The entire CDR3 protein is CASSEEGLGGDTQYF.

Comments on this clone: The CDR3 extends 3 residues past the end of the read, so its final part is completed from the germline J gene. The chain links TRBV7-9 to TRBJ1-5; D is undetermined. CDR3 length: 14 residues. Trimming took 5 bases from V and 0 from J, leaving 8 bases between them. The germline V gene encodes CDR1 SEHNR and CDR2 FQNEAQ (reference sequence). CDR3 DNA, as far as it was read: TGTGCCAGCAGCAACCCAGGTAGCAATCAGCCC. Its protein product is CASSNPGSNQP. The whole CDR3 reads CASSNPGSNQPQHF. The complete variable domain, with remaining parts taken from reference TRBV7-9 and TRBJ1-5, reads DTGVSQNPRHKITKRGQNVTFRCDPISEHNRLYWYRQTLGQGPEFLTYFQNEAQLEKSRLLSDRFSAERPKGSFSTLEIQRTEQGDSAMYLCASSNPGSNQPQHFGDGTRLSIL.

This clone was picked up many times. The read ends 3 residues before the CDR3 terminus; that terminus is restored from the germline J gene. V is TRBV11-2 and J is TRBJ2-1, with 8 positions matching TRBD1. This CDR3 comprises 15 residues. V shed 3 bases and J 4 bases; nucleotides not matched to a gene: 5. Per the germline V gene, CDR1 is SGHAT and CDR2 is FQNNGV. This CDR3 is CASSLEQGVYNEQFF. The CDR3 DNA, read in part, is TGTGCCAGCAGCTTGGAACAGGGGGTTTACAATGAG.

On this clone itself: Just one base apart from a much larger clone, this may be a read error. The CDR3 is cut off 3 residues early in the read; its end comes from the germline J gene. The V call is TRBV6-1, the J call TRBJ1-6; 9 bases are shared with TRBD1. CDR3 length equals 14 residues. Germline V gene sequence: CDR1 MNHNS, CDR2 SASEGT. V lost 4 bases, J lost 10 bases, and 5 bases stayed unmatched. The chain's CDR3 is CASSVRTGESPLHF. The part of the CDR3 DNA that was read is TGTGCCAGCAGTGTTCGGACAGGGGAGTCACCC.